This T cell receptor beta chain originates from a study of OX40 agonist ivuxolimab in advanced cancers. Study-level background: Ivuxolimab was a fully human IgG2 agonistic monoclonal antibody targeting the costimulatory receptor OX40 (CD134). A male proportion of roughly 85% and a mean age of approximately 55 years, ranging from about 23 to 79, were recorded for the dose-escalation cohort. The purpose of peripheral TCRbeta sequencing was to test whether ivuxolimab changed TCR sequence diversity and led to clonal T-cell expansion. Three dose-escalation patients achieved partial responses, one with hepatocellular carcinoma and two with cutaneous melanoma. Patients were allowed to have had prior anti-PD-1, anti-PD-L1 or anti-CTLA-4 therapy, and more than 30% of the dose-escalation patients had previously received checkpoint inhibitors. The monotherapy dose-escalation portion (N of about 49 patients) of the phase I ivuxolimab trial is reported in the paper. Of the approximately 50 dose-escalation patients, hepatocellular carcinoma was present in around 19, melanoma in around 15, renal cell carcinoma in 9 and head and neck cancer in 9. Intravenous ivuxolimab was administered to patients every 2 weeks at six dose levels: 0.01, 0.1, 0.3, 1.5, 3 and 10 mg/kg. Results and caveats for the whole study, not just this receptor: After ivuxolimab, more expanded clones were found on average in CD8+ T cells than in CD4+ T cells. Clonal expansion of both CD4+ and CD8+ blood T cells was observed from baseline to week 6 at doses 0.1 to 3.0 mg/kg. Low levels of normalized T-cell clonal expansion were also seen in some patients who did not respond. In the 0.1-3.0 mg/kg groups, partial responders were among the patients with the lowest normalized peripheral clonal expansion, particularly in CD8+ T cells. The antigen specificity of the clonally expanded peripheral T cells was not determined.

Patients with a history of autoimmune disease or receiving systemic immunosuppression were excluded from the trial. Peripheral blood for TCR sequencing was collected from all dose cohorts at baseline, on cycle 4 day 1, and on cycle 7 day 1. Samples came from an open-label, multicenter, first-in-human phase I dose-escalation trial of ivuxolimab. The trial enrolled adults with locally advanced or metastatic head and neck squamous cell, hepatocellular, melanoma or renal cell carcinoma. Before TCR sequencing, CD4+ T cells and CD8+ T cells were sorted from peripheral blood as separate populations. In the case of this clone: No antigen is known for it. No much larger clone is present one base from it, and per-base qualities are unavailable.

The germline V gene supplies CDR1 MNHEY and CDR2 SVGAGI. The CDR3, cysteine through phenylalanine, is 14 amino acids long. Only the CDR3 DNA is retained, 42 bases long and in frame from the first base. The V end loses 4 bases and the J end loses 3 bases, and a stretch of 12 bases separates them. To sequence the TCRbeta CDR3 region, genomic DNA was isolated from the sorted cells. The immunoSEQ Assay was used to sequence the TCRbeta CDR3 regions. This is the immuneACCESS table as TCRdb keeps it, with only in-frame sequences that have V and J called. A part of the clones is gone; compared with another copy, unresolved V genes explain less than half, and the rest is unexplained. The sample yields around 61,000 clones; roughly 80% were counted once. Roughly 5.1% of the sample lies in the top ten.

Recombination linked TRBV6-5 to TRBJ1-2; TRBD1 might be the D gene, on 5 matching bases. The TCR was taken from an adult with an advanced solid tumor such as melanoma, head and neck, liver or kidney cancer. The source material was CD4+ or CD8+ T cells sorted from blood, sampled in a trial of the OX40 agonist ivuxolimab. The sequenced DNA: TGTGCCAGCAGTTCCGCAGGGTTGGACTATGGCTACACCTTC. This yields the protein CASSSAGLDYGYTF.